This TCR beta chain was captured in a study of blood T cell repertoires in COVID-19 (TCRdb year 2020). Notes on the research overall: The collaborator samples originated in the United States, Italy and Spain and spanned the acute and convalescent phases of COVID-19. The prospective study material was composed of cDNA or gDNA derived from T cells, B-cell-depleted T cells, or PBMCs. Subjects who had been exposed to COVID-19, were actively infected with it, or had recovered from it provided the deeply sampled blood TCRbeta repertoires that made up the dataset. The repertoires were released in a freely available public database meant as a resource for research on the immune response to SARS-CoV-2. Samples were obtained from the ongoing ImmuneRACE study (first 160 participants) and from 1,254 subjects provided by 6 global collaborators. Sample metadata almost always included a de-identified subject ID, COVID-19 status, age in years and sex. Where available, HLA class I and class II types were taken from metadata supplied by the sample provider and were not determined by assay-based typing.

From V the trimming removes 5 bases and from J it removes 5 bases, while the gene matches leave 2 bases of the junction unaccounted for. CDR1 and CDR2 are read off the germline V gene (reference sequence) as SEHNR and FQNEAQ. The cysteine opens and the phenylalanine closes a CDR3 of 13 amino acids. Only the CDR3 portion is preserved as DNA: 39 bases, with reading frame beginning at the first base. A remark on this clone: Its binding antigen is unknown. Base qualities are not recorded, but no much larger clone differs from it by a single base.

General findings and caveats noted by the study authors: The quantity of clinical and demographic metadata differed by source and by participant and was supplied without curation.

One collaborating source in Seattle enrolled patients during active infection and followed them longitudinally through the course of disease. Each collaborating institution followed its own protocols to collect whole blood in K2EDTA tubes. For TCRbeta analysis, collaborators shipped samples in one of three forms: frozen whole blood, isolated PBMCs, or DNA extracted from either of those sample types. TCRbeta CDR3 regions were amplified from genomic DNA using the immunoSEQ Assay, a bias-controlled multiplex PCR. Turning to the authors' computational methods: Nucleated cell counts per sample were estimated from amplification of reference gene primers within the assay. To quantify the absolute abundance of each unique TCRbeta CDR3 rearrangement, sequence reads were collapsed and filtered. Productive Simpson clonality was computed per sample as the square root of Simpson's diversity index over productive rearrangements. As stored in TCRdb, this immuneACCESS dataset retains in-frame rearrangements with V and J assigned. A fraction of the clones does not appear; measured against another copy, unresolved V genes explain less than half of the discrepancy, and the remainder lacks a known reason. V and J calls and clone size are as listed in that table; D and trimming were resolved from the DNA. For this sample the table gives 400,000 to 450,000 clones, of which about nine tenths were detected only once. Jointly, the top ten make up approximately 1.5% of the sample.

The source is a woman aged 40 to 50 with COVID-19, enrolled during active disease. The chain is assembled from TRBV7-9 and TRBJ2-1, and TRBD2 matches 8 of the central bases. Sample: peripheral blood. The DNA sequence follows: TGTGCCAGCAGCCGCGGGGGGAACAATGAGCAGTTCTTC. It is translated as CASSRGGNNEQFF.